The clone carrying this T cell receptor (beta chain) was seen repeatedly, ten times or more. The antigen is undetermined. This specimen comes from a study of T cells after yellow fever vaccination. Template switching by 5'RACE produced TCR cDNA, adding a universal primer site and UMIs. TCRdb re-called the 5' RACE reads through MiXCR, storing one row per CDR3 protein. The repertoire has a few hundred thousand distinct CDR3 sequences, around a sixth of them found once; the top ten carry roughly 17%. Unmatched junction bases numbered 6, after V lost 3 bases and J lost 5 bases. The CDR3 is 16 residues long. CDR1 is SGHVS and CDR2 is FNYEAQ in the germline V gene. Study results and caveats: Post-booster repertoires again held most primary-vaccination clones (roughly 96% CD4, roughly 88% CD8). Clonotype sharing between CD4 and CD8 compartments was small.

The chain carries TRBV7-6 and TRBJ2-1, with 11 bases that match TRBD2. This receptor was taken from a man aged 18-30 years who received the YFV17D yellow fever vaccine. This specimen was PBMCs, taken less than 6 days after the first yellow fever vaccination. The CDR3 DNA sequence: TGTGCCAGCAGCTTCGAACTAGCGGGGGACCACAATGAGCAGTTCTTC. It translates to CASSFELAGDHNEQFF.